The source of this T cell receptor (beta chain) is a study of blood T cells in healthy people across ages. The V end lost 3 bases, the J end lost 4 bases, and 7 bases lay between the germline ends. The V gene's germline CDR1 is MDHEN and CDR2 SYDVKM. The CDR3 extends over 14 amino acids. In regard to this clonotype: Its antigen is currently unknown.

For the second PCR, which ran for about 6 to 11 cycles, a sample-barcoded 5' primer and a J-beta primer mix were used. A template-switch adaptor containing 12 random nucleotides labeled each cDNA molecule. TCRdb redid the calling of the 5' RACE reads with MiXCR, one entry per CDR3 protein. The sample carries hundreds of thousands of distinct CDR3 sequences, 62% recorded once. Study results and caveats: Naive T cell percentage strongly correlated with TCR beta diversity. Diversity of TCR beta per million T cells declined in a roughly linear way with age. PBMCs went unsorted, and a conclusive naive versus antigen-experienced comparison was therefore prevented.

The receptor's source is a man aged 25-40 years in good health. This chain joins TRBV28 and TRBJ1-6, with no clear D. The sample was blood. The CDR3 spells CASSFGRYNSPLHF. CDR3 bases: TGTGCCAGCAGTTTCGGACGGTATAATTCACCCCTCCACTTT.